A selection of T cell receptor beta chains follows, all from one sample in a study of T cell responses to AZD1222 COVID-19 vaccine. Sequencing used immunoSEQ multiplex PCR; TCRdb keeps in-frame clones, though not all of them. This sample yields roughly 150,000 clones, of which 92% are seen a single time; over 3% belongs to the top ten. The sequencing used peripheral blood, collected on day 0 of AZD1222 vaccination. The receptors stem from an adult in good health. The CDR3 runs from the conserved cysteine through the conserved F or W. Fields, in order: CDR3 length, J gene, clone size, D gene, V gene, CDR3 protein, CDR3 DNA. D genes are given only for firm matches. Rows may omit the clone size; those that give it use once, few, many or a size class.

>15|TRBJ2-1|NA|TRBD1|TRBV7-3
CASSNRDRVYNEQFF
TGTGCCAGCAGCAACCGGGACAGGGTTTACAATGAGCAGTTCTTC
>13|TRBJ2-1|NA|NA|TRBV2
CATLRDTYNEQFF
TGTGCCACCCTCCGGGACACCTACAATGAGCAGTTCTTC
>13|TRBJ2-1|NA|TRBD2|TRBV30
CAWRGGRAWEQFF
TGTGCCTGGAGAGGCGGGAGGGCTTGGGAGCAGTTCTTC
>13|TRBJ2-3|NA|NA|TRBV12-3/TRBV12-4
CASSLPSTDTQYF
TGTGCCAGCAGTCTCCCTAGCACAGATACGCAGTATTTT
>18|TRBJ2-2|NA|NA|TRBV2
CASSEAPAGLPGTGELFF
TGTGCCAGCAGTGAAGCCCCCGCGGGCCTTCCTGGCACCGGGGAGCTGTTTTTT
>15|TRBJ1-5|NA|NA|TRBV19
CASSIWGRRNQPQHF
TGTGCCAGTAGTATTTGGGGGAGACGCAATCAGCCCCAGCATTTT
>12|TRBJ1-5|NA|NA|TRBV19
CASSMGNQPQHF
TGTGCCAGTAGTATGGGCAATCAGCCCCAGCATTTT
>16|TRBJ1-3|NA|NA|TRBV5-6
CASSLVGSSSGNTIYF
TGTGCCAGCAGCTTGGTAGGGTCCTCCTCTGGAAACACCATATATTTT
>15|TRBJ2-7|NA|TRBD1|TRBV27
CASSSDRGGSYEQYF
TGTGCCAGCAGTTCCGACAGGGGAGGTTCCTACGAGCAGTACTTC
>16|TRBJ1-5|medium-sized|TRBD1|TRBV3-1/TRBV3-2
CASSQRLGQGDQPQHF
TGTGCCAGCAGCCAGCGACTGGGACAGGGGGATCAGCCCCAGCATTTT
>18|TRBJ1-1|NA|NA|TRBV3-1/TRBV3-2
CASSHILPATGRRTEAFF
TGTGCCAGCAGCCATATATTACCGGCCACAGGGAGGAGGACTGAAGCTTTCTTT
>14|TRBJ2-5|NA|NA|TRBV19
CASSPSRVQETQYF
TGTGCCAGTAGTCCCTCCAGGGTCCAAGAGACCCAGTACTTC
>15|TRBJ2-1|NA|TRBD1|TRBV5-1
CASSLMGQGYNEQFF
TGCGCCAGCAGCTTGATGGGACAGGGCTACAATGAGCAGTTCTTC
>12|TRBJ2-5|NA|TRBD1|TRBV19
CASGTVGETQYF
TGTGCCAGTGGGACAGTGGGAGAGACCCAGTACTTC
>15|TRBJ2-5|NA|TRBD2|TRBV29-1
CSVPASGRGQETQYF
TGCAGCGTGCCGGCTAGCGGGAGAGGGCAAGAGACCCAGTACTTC
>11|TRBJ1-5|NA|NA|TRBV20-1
CSASLPPAQHF
TGCAGTGCTAGTCTCCCCCCAGCCCAGCATTTT
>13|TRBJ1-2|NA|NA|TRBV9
CASSVVSGDGYTF
TGTGCCAGCAGCGTAGTTAGCGGAGATGGCTACACCTTC
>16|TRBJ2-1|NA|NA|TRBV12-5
CASGWVPPERGNEQFF
TGTGCTAGTGGTTGGGTACCCCCCGAACGGGGGAATGAGCAGTTCTTC
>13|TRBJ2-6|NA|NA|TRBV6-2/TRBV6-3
CASSYSGANVLTF
TGTGCCAGCAGTTACTCCGGGGCCAACGTCCTGACTTTC
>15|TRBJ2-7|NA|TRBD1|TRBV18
CASSPRQGPGDEQYF
TGTGCCAGCTCACCCAGACAGGGCCCGGGCGACGAGCAGTACTTC
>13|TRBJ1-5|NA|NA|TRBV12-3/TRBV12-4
CASSFISNQPQHF
TGTGCCAGCAGTTTTATTAGCAATCAGCCCCAGCATTTT
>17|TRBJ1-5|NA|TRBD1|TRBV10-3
CAISDGQGANSNQPQHF
TGTGCCATCAGTGATGGACAGGGGGCGAATAGCAATCAGCCCCAGCATTTT
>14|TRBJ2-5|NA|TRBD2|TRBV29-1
CSVCRGREGETQYF
TGCAGCGTCTGCAGAGGGCGGGAGGGAGAGACCCAGTACTTC
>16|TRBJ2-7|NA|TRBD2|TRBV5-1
CASSPSAAGGIYEQYF
TGCGCCAGCAGCCCCTCGGCAGCGGGAGGGATCTACGAGCAGTACTTC
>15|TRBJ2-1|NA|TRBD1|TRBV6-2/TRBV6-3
CASSYWGDRGNEQFF
TGTGCCAGCAGTTACTGGGGGGACAGGGGTAATGAGCAGTTCTTC
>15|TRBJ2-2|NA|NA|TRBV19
CASSIRWPTTGELFF
TGTGCCAGTAGTATCCGGTGGCCTACCACCGGGGAGCTGTTTTTT
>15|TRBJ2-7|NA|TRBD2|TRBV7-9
CASRDSGSGLHEQYF
TGTGCCAGCAGGGATAGCGGGAGTGGGTTGCACGAGCAGTACTTC
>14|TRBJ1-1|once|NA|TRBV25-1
CASSDPGQNTEAFF
TGTGCCAGCAGTGATCCAGGACAGAACACTGAAGCTTTCTTT
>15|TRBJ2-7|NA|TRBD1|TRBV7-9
CASSPRTGGFHEQYF
TGTGCCAGCAGCCCGAGGACAGGGGGATTCCACGAGCAGTACTTC
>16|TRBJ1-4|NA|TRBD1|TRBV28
CASSLRQGAPNEKLFF
TGTGCCAGCAGTTTAAGGCAGGGGGCACCGAATGAAAAACTGTTTTTT
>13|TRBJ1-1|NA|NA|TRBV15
CATQGGSYTEAFF
TGTGCCACCCAAGGGGGGAGTTACACTGAAGCTTTCTTT
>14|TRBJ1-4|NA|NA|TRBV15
CATSRDFYDEKLFF
TGTGCCACCAGCAGAGATTTTTACGATGAAAAACTGTTTTTT
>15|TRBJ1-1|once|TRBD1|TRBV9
CASSVGSQGFTEAFF
TGTGCCAGCAGCGTAGGATCACAGGGGTTCACTGAAGCTTTCTTT
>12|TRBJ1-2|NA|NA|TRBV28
CASSLTGYGYTF
TGTGCCAGCAGTTTGACAGGATATGGCTACACCTTC
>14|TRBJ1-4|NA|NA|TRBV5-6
CASSNRFSNEKLFF
TGTGCCAGCAGCAACAGGTTTTCTAATGAAAAACTGTTTTTT
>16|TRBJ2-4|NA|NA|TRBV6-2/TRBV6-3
CASSYPPMGGGNIQYF
TGTGCCAGCAGTTACCCGCCAATGGGTGGGGGCAACATTCAGTACTTC
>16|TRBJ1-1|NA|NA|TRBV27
CASSLLGAARNTEAFF
TGTGCCAGCAGTTTATTGGGGGCAGCGAGGAACACTGAAGCTTTCTTT
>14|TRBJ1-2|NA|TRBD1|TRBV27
CASGYTQGAHGYTF
TGTGCCAGCGGATATACACAGGGGGCGCATGGCTACACCTTC
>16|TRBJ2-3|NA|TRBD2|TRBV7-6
CASSPRTSGSTDTQYF
TGTGCCAGCAGCCCCCGGACTAGCGGGAGCACAGATACGCAGTATTTT
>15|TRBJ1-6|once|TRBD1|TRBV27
CASREQGNLNSPLHF
TGTGCCAGCAGGGAACAGGGGAATCTTAATTCACCCCTCCACTTT
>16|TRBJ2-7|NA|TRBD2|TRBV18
CASSPQPGGRSYEQYF
TGTGCCAGCTCACCTCAGCCGGGAGGGAGGTCCTACGAGCAGTACTTC
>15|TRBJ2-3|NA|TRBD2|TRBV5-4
CASSLGLAGADTQYF
TGTGCCAGCAGCCTGGGACTAGCGGGAGCAGATACGCAGTATTTT
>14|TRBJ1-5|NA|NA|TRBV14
CASSQPGMNQPQHF
TGTGCCAGCAGCCAACCCGGGATGAATCAGCCCCAGCATTTT
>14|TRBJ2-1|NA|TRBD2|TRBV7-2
CASSKLAQYNEQFF
TGTGCCAGCAGCAAACTAGCGCAGTACAATGAGCAGTTCTTC
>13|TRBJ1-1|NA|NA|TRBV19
CASSIGWDAEAFF
TGTGCCAGTAGTATTGGTTGGGATGCTGAAGCTTTCTTT
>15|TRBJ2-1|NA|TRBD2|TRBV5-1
CASSLGTSGYNEQFF
TGCGCCAGCAGCTTAGGGACTAGCGGTTACAATGAGCAGTTCTTC
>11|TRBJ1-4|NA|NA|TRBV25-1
CASSPHEKLFF
TGTGCCAGCAGCCCCCATGAAAAACTGTTTTTT
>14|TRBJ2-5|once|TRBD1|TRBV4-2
CASSHGQAQETQYF
TGTGCCAGCAGCCACGGACAGGCCCAAGAGACCCAGTACTTC
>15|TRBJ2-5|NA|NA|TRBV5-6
CASSLVWRTQETQYF
TGTGCCAGCAGCTTGGTGTGGAGAACCCAAGAGACCCAGTACTTC
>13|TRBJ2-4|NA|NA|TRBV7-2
CASSLVLTGIQYF
TGTGCCAGCAGCTTAGTTCTCACGGGCATTCAGTACTTC